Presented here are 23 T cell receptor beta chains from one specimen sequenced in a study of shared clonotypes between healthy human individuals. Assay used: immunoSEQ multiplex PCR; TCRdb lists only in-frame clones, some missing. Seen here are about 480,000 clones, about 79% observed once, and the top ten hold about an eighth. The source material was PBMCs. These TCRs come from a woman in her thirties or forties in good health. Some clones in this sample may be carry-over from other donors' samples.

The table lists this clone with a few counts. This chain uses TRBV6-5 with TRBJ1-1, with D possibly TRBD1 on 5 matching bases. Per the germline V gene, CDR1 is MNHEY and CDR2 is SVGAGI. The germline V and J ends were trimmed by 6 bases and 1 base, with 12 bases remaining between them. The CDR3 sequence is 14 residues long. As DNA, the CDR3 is TGTGCCAGCAGAGAACCTGACAGGAACACTGAAGCTTTCTTT. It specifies CASREPDRNTEAFF.

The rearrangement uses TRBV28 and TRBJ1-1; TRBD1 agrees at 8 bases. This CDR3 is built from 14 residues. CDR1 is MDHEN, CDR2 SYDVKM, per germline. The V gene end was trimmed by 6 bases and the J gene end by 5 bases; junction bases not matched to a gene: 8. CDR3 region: CASSEQGGRTEAFF. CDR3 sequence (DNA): TGTGCCAGCAGCGAACAGGGGGGCCGGACTGAAGCTTTCTTT. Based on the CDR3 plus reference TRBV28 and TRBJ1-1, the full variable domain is DVKVTQSSRYLVKRTGEKVFLECVQDMDHENMFWYRQDPGLGLRLIYFSYDVKMKEKGDIPEGYSVSREKKERFSLILESASTNQTSMYLCASSEQGGRTEAFFGQGTRLTVV.

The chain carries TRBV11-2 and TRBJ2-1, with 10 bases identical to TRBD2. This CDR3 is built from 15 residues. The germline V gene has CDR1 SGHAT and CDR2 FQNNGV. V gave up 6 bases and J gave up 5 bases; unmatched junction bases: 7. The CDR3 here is CASRTGLAEHNEQFF. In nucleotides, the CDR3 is TGTGCCAGCAGAACTGGACTAGCGGAGCACAATGAGCAGTTCTTC. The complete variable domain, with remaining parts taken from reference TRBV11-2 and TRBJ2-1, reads EAGVAQSPRYKIIEKRQSVAFWCNPISGHATLYWYQQILGQGPKLLIQFQNNGVVDDSQLPKDRFSAERLKGVDSTLKIQPAKLEDSAVYLCASRTGLAEHNEQFFGPGTRLTVL.

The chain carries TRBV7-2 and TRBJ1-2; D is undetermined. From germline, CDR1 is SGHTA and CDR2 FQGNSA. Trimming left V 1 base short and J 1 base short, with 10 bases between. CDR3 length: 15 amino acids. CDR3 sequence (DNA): TGTGCCAGCAGCTTAGGAGGGAGGCTTAACTATGGCTACACCTTC. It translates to CASSLGGRLNYGYTF.

CDR3 bases: TGCGCCAGCAGCTTGCCCACCCCCGGGACAGGGAGCTCCTACGAGCAGTACTTC. Its translation: CASSLPTPGTGSSYEQYF. The chain is built from TRBV5-1 and TRBJ2-7; 9 bases are shared with TRBD1. The V gene's germline CDR1 is SGHRS and CDR2 YFSETQ. The junction had 11 bases not matched to a gene; V was cut back by 1 base and J by 0 bases. The CDR3 is 18 residues long.

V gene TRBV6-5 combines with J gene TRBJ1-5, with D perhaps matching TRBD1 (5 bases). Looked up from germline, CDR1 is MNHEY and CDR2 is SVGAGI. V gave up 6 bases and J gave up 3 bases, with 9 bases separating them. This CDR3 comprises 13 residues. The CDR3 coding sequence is TGTGCCAGCAGGACAGCCGACAATCAGCCCCAGCATTTT. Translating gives CASRTADNQPQHF.

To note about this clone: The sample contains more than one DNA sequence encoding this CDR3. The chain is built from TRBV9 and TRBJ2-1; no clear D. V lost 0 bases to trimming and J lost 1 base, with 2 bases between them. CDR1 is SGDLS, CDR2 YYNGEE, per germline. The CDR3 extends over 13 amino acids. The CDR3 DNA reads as TGTGCCAGCAGCGTAGGGTCCTACAATGAGCAGTTCTTC. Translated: CASSVGSYNEQFF.

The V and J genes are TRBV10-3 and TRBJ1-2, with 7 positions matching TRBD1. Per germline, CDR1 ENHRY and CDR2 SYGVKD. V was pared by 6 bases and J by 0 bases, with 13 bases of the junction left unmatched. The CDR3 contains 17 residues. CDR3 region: CAIRSDRADKANYGYTF. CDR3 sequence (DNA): TGTGCCATCAGATCTGACAGGGCGGATAAAGCTAACTATGGCTACACCTTC.

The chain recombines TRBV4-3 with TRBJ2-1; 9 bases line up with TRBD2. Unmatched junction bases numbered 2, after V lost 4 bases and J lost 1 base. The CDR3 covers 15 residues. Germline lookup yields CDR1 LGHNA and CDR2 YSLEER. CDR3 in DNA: TGCGCCAGCAGCCCCGGACTAGCGTCCTACAATGAGCAGTTCTTC. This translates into CASSPGLASYNEQFF.

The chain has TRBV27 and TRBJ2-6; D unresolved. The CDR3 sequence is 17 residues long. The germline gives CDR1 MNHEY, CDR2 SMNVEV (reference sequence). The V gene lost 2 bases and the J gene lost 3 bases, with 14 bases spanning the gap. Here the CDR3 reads CASSLTGPSSGANVLTF. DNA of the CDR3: TGTGCCAGCAGTTTAACCGGCCCCAGCAGTGGGGCCAACGTCCTGACTTTC.

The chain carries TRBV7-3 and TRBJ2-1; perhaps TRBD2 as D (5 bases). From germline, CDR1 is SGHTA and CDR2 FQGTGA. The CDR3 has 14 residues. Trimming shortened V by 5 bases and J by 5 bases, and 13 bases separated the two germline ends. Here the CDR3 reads CASSIGGMNNEQFF. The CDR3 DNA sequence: TGTGCCAGCAGCATCGGAGGAATGAACAATGAGCAGTTCTTC.

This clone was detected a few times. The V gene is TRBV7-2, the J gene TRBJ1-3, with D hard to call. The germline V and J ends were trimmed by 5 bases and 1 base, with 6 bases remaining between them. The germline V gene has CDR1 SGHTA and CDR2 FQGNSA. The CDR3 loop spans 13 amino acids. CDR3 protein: CASSRMSGNTIYF. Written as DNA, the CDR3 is TGTGCCAGCAGCCGTATGTCTGGAAACACCATATATTTT.

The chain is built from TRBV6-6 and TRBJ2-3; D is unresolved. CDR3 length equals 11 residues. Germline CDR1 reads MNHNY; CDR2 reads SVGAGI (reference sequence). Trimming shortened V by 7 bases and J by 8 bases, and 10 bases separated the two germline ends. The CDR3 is CASTETSTQYF. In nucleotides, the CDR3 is TGTGCCAGCACCGAAACCAGTACGCAGTATTTT.

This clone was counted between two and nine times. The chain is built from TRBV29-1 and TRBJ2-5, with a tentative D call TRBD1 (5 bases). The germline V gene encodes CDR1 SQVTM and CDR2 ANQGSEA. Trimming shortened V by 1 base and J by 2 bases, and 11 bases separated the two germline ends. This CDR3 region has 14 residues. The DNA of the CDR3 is TGCAGCGTTGAAGGTCTTAGGGGACAAGAGACCCAGTACTTC. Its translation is CSVEGLRGQETQYF.

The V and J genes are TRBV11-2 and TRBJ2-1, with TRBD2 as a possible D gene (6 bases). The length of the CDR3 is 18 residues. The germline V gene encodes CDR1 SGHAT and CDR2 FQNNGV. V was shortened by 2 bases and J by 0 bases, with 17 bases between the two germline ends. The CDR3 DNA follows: TGTGCCAGCAGCTTAAGGGCGCTAGCGCCCAGCTCCTACAATGAGCAGTTCTTC. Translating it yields CASSLRALAPSSYNEQFF. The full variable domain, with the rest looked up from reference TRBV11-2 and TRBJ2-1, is EAGVAQSPRYKIIEKRQSVAFWCNPISGHATLYWYQQILGQGPKLLIQFQNNGVVDDSQLPKDRFSAERLKGVDSTLKIQPAKLEDSAVYLCASSLRALAPSSYNEQFFGPGTRLTVL.

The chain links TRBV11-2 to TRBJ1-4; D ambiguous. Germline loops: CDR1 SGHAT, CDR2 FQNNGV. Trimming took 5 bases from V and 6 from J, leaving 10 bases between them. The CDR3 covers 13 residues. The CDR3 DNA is TGTGCCAGCAGCCCCTCGTCTCATGAAAAACTGTTTTTT. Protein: CASSPSSHEKLFF.

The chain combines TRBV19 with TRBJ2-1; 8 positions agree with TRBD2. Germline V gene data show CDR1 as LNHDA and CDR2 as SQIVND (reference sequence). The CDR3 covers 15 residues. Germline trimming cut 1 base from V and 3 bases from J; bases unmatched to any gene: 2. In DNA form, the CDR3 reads TGTGCCAGTAGTATAGCGGGGGGGATCTACAATGAGCAGTTCTTC. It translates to CASSIAGGIYNEQFF.

CDR3 nucleotides: TGTGCCAGCAGCTTAGGGGCCGTGACTGAAGCTTTCTTT. Amino acid sequence: CASSLGAVTEAFF. The V call is TRBV7-8, the J call TRBJ1-1; D is unresolved. The CDR3 contains 13 residues. Germline V gene sequence: CDR1 SGHVS, CDR2 FQNEAQ. V lost 1 base, J lost 5 bases, and 8 bases lay in between.

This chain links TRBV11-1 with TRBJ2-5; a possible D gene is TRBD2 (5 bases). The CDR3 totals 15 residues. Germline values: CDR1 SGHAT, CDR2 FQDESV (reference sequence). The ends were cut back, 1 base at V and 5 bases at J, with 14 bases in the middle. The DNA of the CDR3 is TGTGCCAGCAGCTTAGTCCGGGGAATTGGGGAGACCCAGTACTTC. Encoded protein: CASSLVRGIGETQYF.

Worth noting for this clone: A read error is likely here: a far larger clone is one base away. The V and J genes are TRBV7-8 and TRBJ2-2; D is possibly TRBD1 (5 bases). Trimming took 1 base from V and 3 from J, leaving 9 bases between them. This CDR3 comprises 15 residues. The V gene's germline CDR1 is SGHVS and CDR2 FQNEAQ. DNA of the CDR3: TGTGCCAGCAGCTTAGGCAGGGCCGACACCGGGGAGCTGTTTTTT. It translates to CASSLGRADTGELFF. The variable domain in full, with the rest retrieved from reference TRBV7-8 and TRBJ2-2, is GAGVSQSPRYKVAKRGQDVALRCDPISGHVSLFWYQQALGQGPEFLTYFQNEAQLDKSGLPSDRFFAERPEGSVSTLKIQRTQQEDSAVYLCASSLGRADTGELFFGEGSRLTVL.

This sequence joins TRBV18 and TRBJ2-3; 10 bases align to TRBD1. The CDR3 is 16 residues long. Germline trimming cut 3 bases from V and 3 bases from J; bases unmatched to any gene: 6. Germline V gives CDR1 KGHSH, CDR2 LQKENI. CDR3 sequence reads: CASSPRLGQGTDTQYF. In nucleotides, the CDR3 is TGTGCCAGCTCACCTCGGTTGGGACAGGGGACAGATACGCAGTATTTT.

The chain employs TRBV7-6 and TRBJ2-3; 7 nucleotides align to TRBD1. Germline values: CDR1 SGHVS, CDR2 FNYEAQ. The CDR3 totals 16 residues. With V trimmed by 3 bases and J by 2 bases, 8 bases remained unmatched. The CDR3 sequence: CASSLVTGAPTDTQYF. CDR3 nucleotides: TGTGCCAGCAGCTTGGTTACAGGGGCCCCCACAGATACGCAGTATTTT.

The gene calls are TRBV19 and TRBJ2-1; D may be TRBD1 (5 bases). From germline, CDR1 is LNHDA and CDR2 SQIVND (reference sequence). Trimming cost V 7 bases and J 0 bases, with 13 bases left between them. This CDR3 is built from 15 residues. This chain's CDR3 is CASTPGRNSYNEQFF. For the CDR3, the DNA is TGTGCCAGTACCCCAGGGCGGAACTCCTACAATGAGCAGTTCTTC.